This T cell receptor (beta chain) came from a study of blood T cell repertoires in COVID-19 (TCRdb year 2020). About the investigation overall: Samples from collaborators originated in the United States, Italy and Spain and spanned both the acute and convalescent phases of COVID-19. The prospective study material was composed of cDNA or gDNA derived from T cells, B-cell-depleted T cells, or PBMCs. The dataset comprised deeply sampled blood TCRbeta repertoires from subjects exposed to, actively infected with, or recovered from COVID-19. Sample metadata almost always included a de-identified subject ID, COVID-19 status, age in years and sex. The repertoires were released in a freely available public database meant as a resource for research on the immune response to SARS-CoV-2. The samples were drawn from the first 160 participants of the ongoing ImmuneRACE study and from over a thousand subjects provided by 6 global collaborators. Where HLA class I and class II types were available, the types were taken from metadata supplied by the sample provider, not from assay-based typing. Overall study outcomes, separate from this receptor: The amount of clinical and demographic metadata varied by source and participant and was provided uncurated.

V was cut back by 6 bases and J by 6 bases, leaving a gap of 9 bases between them. From cysteine to phenylalanine, the CDR3 is 11 amino acids long. Of the read, only the CDR3 DNA is kept; its 33 bases are in frame from base 1. CDR1 MNHEY and CDR2 SVGEGT were looked up in the germline V gene. Enrolling through a virtual design, the prospective study's participants ranged in age from roughly 18 to 90 years and lived across roughly 23 United States geographic areas. In the prospective study, participants were assigned to cohorts based on the clinical history participants reported in a screening survey and a study questionnaire. ImmuneRACE Cohort 3 recovered participants were defined by two consecutive negative NP/OP PCR tests, healthcare professional clearance, or symptom resolution. Mobile phlebotomists in the prospective study collected whole blood, serum and a nasopharyngeal or oropharyngeal swab from every participant. Prospective study participants could optionally give additional blood draws and questionnaires over an approximately two-month period. Blood samples from the prospective study were shipped frozen or at room temperature prior to DNA extraction.

The immunoSEQ Assay, a bias-controlled multiplex PCR, was used to amplify TCRbeta CDR3 regions from genomic DNA. The original pipeline was this. Nucleated cell counts per sample were estimated from amplification of reference gene primers within the assay. Sequence reads were collapsed and filtered to measure the absolute abundance of every unique TCRbeta CDR3 rearrangement. For each sample, productive Simpson clonality was calculated by taking the square root of Simpson's diversity index across productive rearrangements. TCRdb mirrors the immuneACCESS table, restricted to in-frame sequences. Some clones are absent from its copies; in checked studies, under half trace to an unresolved V gene, and the reason for the others is unknown. V, J and clone size reflect that table, while D and trimming were determined from the DNA. The sample data list 250,000 to 400,000 clones, and around nine tenths of these were observed just once. Approximately 5.5% of the sample belongs to the ten largest clones.

This clone was recorded once. Its antigen remains unidentified. Base qualities are not recorded, but no much larger clone differs from it by a single base. The sequence derives from a man aged 60 to 69 who had recovered from COVID-19. Sequenced material: PBMCs or T cells enriched from blood (not recorded which). The V gene is TRBV6-2 or TRBV6-3 and the J gene is TRBJ2-7; a weak D assignment points to TRBD1 (5 bases agree). The CDR3 region has the sequence CASSWGLEQYF. The DNA reads as follows: TGTGCCAGCAGCTGGGGCCTCGAGCAGTACTTC.